This record looks at one T cell receptor beta chain sequence and its context. This clone was seen only once. No antigen is known for it. No base quality information exists; no much larger clone differs at one position. These data belong to a study of shared clonotypes between healthy human individuals (dated by TCRdb to about 2020). A note on the overall study: The cohort comprised two women and three men aged 18 to 49 years. Blood TCR repertoires of five healthy adults were deeply sequenced to estimate repertoire size and the extent of clonotype sharing between individuals. To increase sequencing depth and limit assay-specific biases, TCR repertoire library preparation and sequencing were carried out by different laboratories using diverse techniques. Each donor's leukapheresis produced roughly between roughly 0.85 and 9.5 billion PBMCs. Per donor, three plates each were used for CD4 naive and CD4 memory, two for CD8 naive, and one for CD8 memory.

The research as a whole found: When several donors were compared, the shared fraction of clonotypes was roughly 5% for naive CD4, less than 4% for naive CD8, 2% to 2.5% for memory CD4, and about 0.36% for memory CD8. Because the study included a small number of donors, the genetic and exposure-history diversity represented was limited. Only blood was sampled, and tissue TCR repertoires likely differ from those in blood. Naive subsets generally had larger estimated clonotype richness than memory subsets did. Pairwise subsampling led to the expectation that sequencing depth would affect the degree of clonotype sharing among donors. Compared with non-shared clonotypes, clonotypes shared by all four sorted-subset donors had higher generation probabilities. Even with the large sequencing depth, rarefaction of the sorted-subset datasets indicated that sequencing was incomplete.

Using the deep immunoSEQ assay, multiplex PCR amplified TCR CDR3 regions from genomic DNA. Extracted genomic DNA from each cell subset was distributed evenly across all wells of several immunoSEQ 96-well plates, and each plate was treated as a replicate. For sorted subsets, around 0.2 ug genomic DNA, equal to 25,000 to 35,000 T cell genomes, was loaded into each replicate PCR. Purified libraries were quantified with a Qubit 3.0 fluorometer, sized on a Bioanalyzer 2100, and re-quantified with the KAPA Library Quantification kit. Each immunoSEQ 96-well plate was sequenced on its own single-read 150-cycle Illumina NextSeq 550 flow cell. The authors' pipeline ran thus. Because only junctional sequences without quality scores were contained in the immunoSEQ output, filtering matching that applied to full-length reads could not be performed. Sequences were annotated with PyIR, a Python wrapper for IgBLAST v1.9, using IMGT germline references to assign V/J genes and CDR3. Reads were removed for weak V/J assignments (E-value above 1e-6), missing CDR3, stop codons, out-of-frame junctions, or ambiguous translated residues. V3J clonotypes were defined as sequences sharing the same inferred V gene, J gene, and CDR3 amino acid sequence. Percentage overlap between repertoires was calculated by dividing the number of shared unique clonotypes by the size of the smaller repertoire. RTK rarefaction, the Chao1 estimator, and Recon v2.1 estimates of unobserved clonotypes were used to assess repertoire richness. Generation probabilities for all TCRbeta clonotypes obtained by the gDNA method from a handful of donors were computed using OLGA. TCRdb provides this immuneACCESS table in a form limited to in-frame rearrangements. Some clones are lacking; in checked studies, under half of them reflect an unresolved V gene, and why the rest are absent is not known. V, J and clone size are those of that table, while D and trimming were read from the DNA. Across this sample there are roughly 2.5 million clones, with approximately 92% seen only once. The top ten clones comprise over 0.12% of the sample.

The donors were healthy, HIV-negative adults who had no recently reported acute infections or vaccinations. Every donor was a Caucasian adult residing in Nashville, Tennessee, USA. CD4+ T cells were enriched through magnetic negative selection, after which naive cells were positively selected on CD45RA and the remaining negative fraction served as the memory subset. After blood collection by leukapheresis, PBMCs were isolated using Ficoll-Histopaque density gradient centrifugation and then cryopreserved in the vapor phase of liquid nitrogen. Analytical flow cytometry was used to check the purity and quantity of each magnetically sorted T cell population. Genomic DNA was isolated from each sorted fraction and quantified by UV absorbance on a Nanodrop 2000c. V is pared back by 3 bases and J by 4 bases, with 10 bases lying between the germline termini. CDR1 and CDR2 (SGHRS, YFSETQ) derive from the germline V gene. Including cysteine and phenylalanine, the CDR3 has 13 amino acids. Only the CDR3 region is kept as DNA, spanning 39 bases read in frame from base 1.

The sequencing sample was made of naive CD4+ T cells sorted from blood. Per the publication, the cell subset or site label means: CD45RA+ positively selected. The TCR originated in a man younger than 35 in good health. Rearrangement joined TRBV5-1 to TRBJ2-5; the D gene is perhaps TRBD1, from 6 matching bases. CDR3 loop: CASSWGTTETQYF. The nucleotides are TGCGCCAGCAGCTGGGGGACAACAGAGACCCAGTACTTC.